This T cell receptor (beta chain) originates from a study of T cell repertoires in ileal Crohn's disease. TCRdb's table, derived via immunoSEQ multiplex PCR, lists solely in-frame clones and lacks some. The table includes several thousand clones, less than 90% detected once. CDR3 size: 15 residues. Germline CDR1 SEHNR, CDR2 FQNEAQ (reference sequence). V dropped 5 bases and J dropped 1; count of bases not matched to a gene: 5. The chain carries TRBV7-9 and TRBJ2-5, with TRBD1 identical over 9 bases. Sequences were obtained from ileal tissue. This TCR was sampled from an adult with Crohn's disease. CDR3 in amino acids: CASSPRDRAQETQYF. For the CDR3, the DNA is TGTGCCAGCAGCCCCCGGGACAGGGCCCAAGAGACCCAGTACTTC. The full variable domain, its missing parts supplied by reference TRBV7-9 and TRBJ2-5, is DTGVSQNPRHKITKRGQNVTFRCDPISEHNRLYWYRQTLGQGPEFLTYFQNEAQLEKSRLLSDRFSAERPKGSFSTLEIQRTEQGDSAMYLCASSPRDRAQETQYFGPGTRLLVL.